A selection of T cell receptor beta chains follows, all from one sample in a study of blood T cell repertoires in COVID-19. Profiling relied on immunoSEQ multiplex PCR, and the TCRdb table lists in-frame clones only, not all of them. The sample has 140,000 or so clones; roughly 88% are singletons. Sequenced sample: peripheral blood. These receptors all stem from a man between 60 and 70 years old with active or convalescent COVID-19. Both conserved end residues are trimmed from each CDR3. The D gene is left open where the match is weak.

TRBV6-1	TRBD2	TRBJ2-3	ASTRTSANTQY
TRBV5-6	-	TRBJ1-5	ASSLGPGWNQPQH
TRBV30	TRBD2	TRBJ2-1	AWSVGSGRNNEQF
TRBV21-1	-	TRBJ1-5	ASSPPVKGMMHQPQH
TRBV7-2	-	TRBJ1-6	ASGRAALNSPLH
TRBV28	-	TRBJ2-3	ASRKKGQGTDTQY
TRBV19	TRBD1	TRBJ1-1	ASSTWTGTGNTEAF
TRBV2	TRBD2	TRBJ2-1	ASNQLAGLGNEQF
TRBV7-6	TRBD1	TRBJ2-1	ASSLVGTGGRDEQF
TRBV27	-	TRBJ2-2	ASSKRGTANTGELF
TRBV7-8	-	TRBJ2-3	ASSPPTADTQY
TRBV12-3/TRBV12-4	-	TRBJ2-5	ASTLAARETQY
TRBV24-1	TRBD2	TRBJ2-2	ATNQPGGAQNTGELF
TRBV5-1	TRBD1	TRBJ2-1	ASSHRGSYNEQF
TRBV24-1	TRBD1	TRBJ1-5	ATSDSGQLSNQPQH
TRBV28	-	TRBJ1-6	ASSVEGTISPLH
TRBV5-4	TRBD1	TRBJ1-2	ASSFPQGEASGYT
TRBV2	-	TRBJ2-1	ASTGDNEQF
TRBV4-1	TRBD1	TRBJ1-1	ASSQDPGQGLSTEAF
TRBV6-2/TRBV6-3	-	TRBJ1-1	ASSSHRNTEAF
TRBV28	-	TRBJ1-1	ASSNGLNTEAF
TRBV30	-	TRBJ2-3	AWRTRTDTQY
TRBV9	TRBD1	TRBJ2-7	ASSVGQGTYEQY
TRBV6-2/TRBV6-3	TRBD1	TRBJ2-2	ASSRQGTGELF
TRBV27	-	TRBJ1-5	ASSFTNQPQH
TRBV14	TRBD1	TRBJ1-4	ASSQLLQGAEKLF
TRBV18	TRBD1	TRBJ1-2	ASSPGQGAEGYT
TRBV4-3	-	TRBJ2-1	ASSPSSGLFNEQF
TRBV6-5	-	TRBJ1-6	ASVGDYNSPLH
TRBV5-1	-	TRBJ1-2	ASSLDSYGYT
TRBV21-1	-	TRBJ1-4	ASSPTSTDQLVATNEKLF
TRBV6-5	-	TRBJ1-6	ASSYGSRGLNSPLH
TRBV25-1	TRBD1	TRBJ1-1	ASREQGAGAEAF
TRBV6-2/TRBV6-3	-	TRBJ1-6	ASSSAILHVYNSPLH
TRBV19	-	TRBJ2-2	ASSIIGQTNTGELF
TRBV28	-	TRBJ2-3	ASKEGLNTDTQY
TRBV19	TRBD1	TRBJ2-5	ASREAGTVKSETQY
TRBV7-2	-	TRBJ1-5	ASSLYEGTLYSNQPQH